One and the same sample provided the 2 T cell receptor beta chains below, sequenced in a study of blood T cell repertoires in COVID-19. The data were produced by immunoSEQ multiplex PCR, yet TCRdb's version contains in-frame clones alone and is incomplete. The sample lists 110,000 to 150,000 clones; around 83% were seen once. Material for sequencing was peripheral blood. The receptors originated from a woman aged 55-70 years with acute or convalescent COVID-19.

This chain uses TRBV5-1 with TRBJ1-6; D is possibly TRBD1 (6 bases). The ends were cut back, 1 base at V and 4 bases at J, with 6 bases in the middle. CDR1 is SGHRS and CDR2 is YFSETQ in the germline V gene. The CDR3 has 14 amino acids. CDR3 in DNA: TGCGCCAGCAGCTTGACAGGGTATAATTCACCCCTCCACTTT. The encoded protein is CASSLTGYNSPLHF.

As DNA, the CDR3 is TGTGCCAGTACTGGACAGGGGGTTAGCTATGGCTACACCTTC. This codes for CASTGQGVSYGYTF. The rearrangement joins TRBV19 to TRBJ1-2; 10 bases map to TRBD1. The CDR3 has 14 residues. CDR1 is LNHDA and CDR2 is SQIVND in the germline V gene (reference sequence). After removal of 7 bases from V and 4 bases from J, the junction contained 6 bases not matched to a gene.